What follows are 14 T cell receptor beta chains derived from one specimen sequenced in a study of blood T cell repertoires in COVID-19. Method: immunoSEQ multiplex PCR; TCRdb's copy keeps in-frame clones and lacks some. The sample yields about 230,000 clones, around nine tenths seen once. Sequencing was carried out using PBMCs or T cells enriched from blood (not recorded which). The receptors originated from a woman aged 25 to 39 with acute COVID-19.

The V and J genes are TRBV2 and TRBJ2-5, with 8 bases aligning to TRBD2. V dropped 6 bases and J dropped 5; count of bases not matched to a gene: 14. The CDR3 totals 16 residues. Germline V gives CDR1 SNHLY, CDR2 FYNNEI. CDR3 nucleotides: TGTGCCAGCAGGATAGATGGGCGGGGGGCTCGTGAGACCCAGTACTTC. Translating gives CASRIDGRGARETQYF.

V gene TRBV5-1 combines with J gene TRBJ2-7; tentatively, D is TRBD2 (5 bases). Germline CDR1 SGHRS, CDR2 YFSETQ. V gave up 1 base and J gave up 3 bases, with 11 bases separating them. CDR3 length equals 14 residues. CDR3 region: CASSLSGVGYEQYF. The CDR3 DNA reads TGCGCCAGCAGCTTGTCCGGGGTGGGCTACGAGCAGTACTTC.

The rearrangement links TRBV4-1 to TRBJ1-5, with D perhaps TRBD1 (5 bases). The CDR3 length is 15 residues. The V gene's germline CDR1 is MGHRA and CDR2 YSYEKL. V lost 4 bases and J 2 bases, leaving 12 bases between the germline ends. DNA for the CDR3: TGCGCCAGCAGCCCGGAGGGGTCCCGCAATCAGCCCCAGCATTTT. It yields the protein CASSPEGSRNQPQHF.

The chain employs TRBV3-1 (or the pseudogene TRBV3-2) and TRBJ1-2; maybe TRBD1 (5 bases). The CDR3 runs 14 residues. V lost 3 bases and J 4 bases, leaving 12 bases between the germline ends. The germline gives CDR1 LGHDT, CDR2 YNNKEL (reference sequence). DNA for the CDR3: TGTGCCAGCAGCCAGGCTGACAGCATCTATGGCTACACCTTC. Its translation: CASSQADSIYGYTF.

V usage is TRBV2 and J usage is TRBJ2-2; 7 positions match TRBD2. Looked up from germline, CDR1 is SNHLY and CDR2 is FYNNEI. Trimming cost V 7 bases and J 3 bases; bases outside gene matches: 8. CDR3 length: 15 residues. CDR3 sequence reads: CASTGRGPDTGELFF. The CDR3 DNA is TGTGCCAGCACGGGGAGGGGTCCGGACACCGGGGAGCTGTTTTTT.

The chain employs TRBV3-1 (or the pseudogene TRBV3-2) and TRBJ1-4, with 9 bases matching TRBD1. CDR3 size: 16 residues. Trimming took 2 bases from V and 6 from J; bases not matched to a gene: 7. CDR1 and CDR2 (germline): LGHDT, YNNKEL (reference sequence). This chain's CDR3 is CASSQFPGQGYEKLFF. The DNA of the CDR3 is TGTGCCAGCAGCCAATTCCCGGGACAGGGCTATGAAAAACTGTTTTTT.

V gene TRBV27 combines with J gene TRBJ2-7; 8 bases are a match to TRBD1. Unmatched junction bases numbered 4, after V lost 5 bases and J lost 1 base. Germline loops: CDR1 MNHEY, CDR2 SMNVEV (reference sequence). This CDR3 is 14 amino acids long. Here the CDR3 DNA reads TGTGCCAGCAGTCCCAGGGGGCAATCCTACGAGCAGTACTTC. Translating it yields CASSPRGQSYEQYF.

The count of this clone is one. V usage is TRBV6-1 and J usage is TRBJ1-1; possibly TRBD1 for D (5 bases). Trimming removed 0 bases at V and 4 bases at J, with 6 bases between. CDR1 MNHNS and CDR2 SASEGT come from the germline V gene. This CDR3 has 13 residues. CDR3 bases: TGTGCCAGCAGTGAAGCGCAGGGCACTGAAGCTTTCTTT. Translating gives CASSEAQGTEAFF.

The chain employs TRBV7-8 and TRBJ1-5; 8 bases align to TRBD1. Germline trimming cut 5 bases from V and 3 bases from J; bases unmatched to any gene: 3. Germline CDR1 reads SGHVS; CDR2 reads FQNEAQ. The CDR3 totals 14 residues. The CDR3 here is CASSRTGSNQPQHF. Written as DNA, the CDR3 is TGTGCCAGCAGCCGGACAGGGTCCAATCAGCCCCAGCATTTT. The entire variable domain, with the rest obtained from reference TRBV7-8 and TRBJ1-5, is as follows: GAGVSQSPRYKVAKRGQDVALRCDPISGHVSLFWYQQALGQGPEFLTYFQNEAQLDKSGLPSDRFFAERPEGSVSTLKIQRTQQEDSAVYLCASSRTGSNQPQHFGDGTRLSIL.

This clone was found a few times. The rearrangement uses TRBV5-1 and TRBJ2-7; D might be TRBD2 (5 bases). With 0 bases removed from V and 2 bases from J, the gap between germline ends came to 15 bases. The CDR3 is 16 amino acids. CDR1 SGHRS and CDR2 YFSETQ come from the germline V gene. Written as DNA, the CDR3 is TGCGCCAGCAGCTTGGCCCGTGACTATGGGCCCTACGAGCAGTACTTC. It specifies CASSLARDYGPYEQYF.

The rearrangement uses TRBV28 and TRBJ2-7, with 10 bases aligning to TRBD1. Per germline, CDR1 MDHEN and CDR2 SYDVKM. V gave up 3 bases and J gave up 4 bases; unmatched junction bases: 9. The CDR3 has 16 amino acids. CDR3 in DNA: TGTGCCAGCAGTTTGCGAATGGACAGGGGGGGTTACGAGCAGTACTTC. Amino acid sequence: CASSLRMDRGGYEQYF.

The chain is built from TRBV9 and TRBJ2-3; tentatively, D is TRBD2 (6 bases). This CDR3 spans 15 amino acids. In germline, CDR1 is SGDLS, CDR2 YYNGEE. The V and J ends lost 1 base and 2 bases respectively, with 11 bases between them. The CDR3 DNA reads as TGTGCCAGCAGCGTAAGGTGGGGGGACACAGATACGCAGTATTTT. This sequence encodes CASSVRWGDTDTQYF.

The CDR3 is CAWTSWAGEQFF. The CDR3 coding sequence is TGTGCCTGGACGAGTTGGGCGGGTGAGCAGTTCTTC. The J gene is TRBJ2-1, the V gene TRBV30; D perhaps matches TRBD2 (5 bases). The V gene's germline CDR1 is GTSNPN and CDR2 SVGIG (reference sequence). Trimming removed 4 bases from V and 9 bases from J, with 13 bases in between. The CDR3 contains 12 residues.

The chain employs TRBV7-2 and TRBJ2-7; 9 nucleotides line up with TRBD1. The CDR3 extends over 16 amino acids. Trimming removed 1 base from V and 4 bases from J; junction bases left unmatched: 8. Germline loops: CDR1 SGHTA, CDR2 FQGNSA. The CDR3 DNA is TGTGCCAGCAGCTTAGATAGGCGGACAGGGGATTACGAGCAGTACTTC. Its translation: CASSLDRRTGDYEQYF.